One and the same sample provided the 23 T cell receptor beta chains below, sequenced in a study of cytomegalovirus exposure and HLA in healthy donors (TCRdb year 2017). Receptors were amplified or captured by the immunoSEQ multiplex PCR assay. A mixture of 60 forward primers for TCR Vbeta segments and 13 reverse primers for TCR Jbeta segments was used in the multiplex PCR. TCRdb took this table from immuneACCESS and kept in-frame rearrangements with V and J called. Such tables lack part of the clones; where checked against another copy, unresolved V genes explain under half of the gap, and the rest is unexplained. Recorded for this sample are under 200,000 clones; about 85% of them occurred a single time. The ten biggest clones cover 1.3% of the sample. The specimen was PBMCs. The receptors were gathered from a man in his forties or fifties in good health and CMV-seropositive.

The CDR3 region has the DNA TGTGCCAGCAGCTTGCTAGGACTAGCGGGTTGGAATGAGCAGTTCTTC. Translating gives CASSLLGLAGWNEQFF. The chain couples TRBV7-3 to TRBJ2-1, with TRBD2 matching 11 bases. The CDR3 covers 16 residues. The V gene end was trimmed by 3 bases and the J gene end by 7 bases; junction bases not matched to a gene: 8. CDR1 is SGHTA and CDR2 is FQGTGA in the germline V gene.

The CDR3 is CASSPPWDRETEAFF. The CDR3 bases are TGTGCCAGCTCACCACCCTGGGACAGGGAAACTGAAGCTTTCTTT. This chain joins TRBV18 and TRBJ1-1, with TRBD1 identical over 9 bases. V lost 0 bases, J lost 5 bases, and 4 bases stayed unmatched. Germline-derived CDR1 and CDR2 are KGHSH and LQKENI. This CDR3 is 15 amino acids long.

This clone has a single count. This chain connects TRBV19 to TRBJ1-1; D not certain. Trimming cost V 7 bases and J 4 bases, with 10 bases left between them. Looked up from germline, CDR1 is LNHDA and CDR2 is SQIVND (reference sequence). This CDR3 comprises 12 residues. CDR3 in DNA: TGTGCCAGTATGATGCGGAGCACTGAAGCTTTCTTT. Translation gives CASMMRSTEAFF.

The V call is TRBV10-3, the J call TRBJ2-5; a weak D match, TRBD1 (6 bases). CDR1 and CDR2 from the germline V gene are ENHRY and SYGVKD. Trimming cost V 4 bases and J 3 bases, with 12 bases left between them. The CDR3 spans 14 residues. This CDR3 reads CAISGMAGEETQYF. The CDR3 nucleotides read TGTGCCATCAGTGGAATGGCAGGGGAAGAGACCCAGTACTTC.

The chain carries TRBV5-4 and TRBJ2-7; perhaps TRBD2 as D (5 bases). Trimming took 1 base from V and 4 from J, leaving 12 bases between them. The CDR3 is 14 residues long. The germline gives CDR1 SGHNT, CDR2 YYREEE (reference sequence). CDR3 sequence: CASSLRGLFYEQYF. CDR3 DNA sequence: TGTGCCAGCAGCTTGCGGGGATTGTTTTACGAGCAGTACTTC.

In this sample, this clone turned up a few times. In DNA, the CDR3 is TGCGCCAGCAGCTCAGGGTCTGGACAGGGAAGAACTGAAGCTTTCTTT. Translating it yields CASSSGSGQGRTEAFF. This chain connects TRBV5-1 to TRBJ1-1, with 8 bases aligning to TRBD1. Germline V lookup: CDR1 SGHRS, CDR2 YFSETQ. This CDR3 has 16 amino acids. The junction had 12 bases not matched to a gene; V was cut back by 3 bases and J by 5 bases.

The chain uses TRBV7-9 and TRBJ2-2; D unresolved. This CDR3 is 13 amino acids long. The ends were cut back, 2 bases at V and 6 bases at J, with 7 bases in the middle. The germline CDR1 and CDR2 sequences are SEHNR and FQNEAQ (reference sequence). The CDR3: CASSLLESGELFF. The CDR3 DNA reads TGTGCCAGCAGCTTACTGGAGTCCGGGGAGCTGTTTTTT.

The rearrangement links TRBV6-5 to TRBJ1-4, with D hard to call. V lost 5 bases to trimming and J lost 3 bases, with 13 bases between them. The length of the CDR3 is 15 residues. Germline V CDR1 and CDR2: MNHEY, SVGAGI. The CDR3 reads CASSRRGKSNEKLFF. The DNA of the CDR3 is TGTGCCAGCAGTCGGCGGGGAAAATCTAATGAAAAACTGTTTTTT.

Concerning this clone: In the same sample, other DNA sequences code for this CDR3. V is TRBV15 and J is TRBJ2-7, with 8 bases identical to TRBD1. Germline lookup yields CDR1 LNHNV and CDR2 YYDKDF (reference sequence). With 6 bases clipped from V and 3 bases from J, the junction kept 10 bases outside the gene matches. This CDR3 has 15 residues. The CDR3 sequence: CATSFGTGPFYEQYF. The CDR3 bases are TGTGCCACCAGTTTTGGGACAGGCCCATTCTACGAGCAGTACTTC.

The sample holds a few counts of this clone. The CDR3 here is CASSSGPKMNTEAFF. The DNA for the CDR3 is TGTGCCAGCAGCTCAGGCCCAAAAATGAACACTGAAGCTTTCTTT. V usage is TRBV7-2 and J usage is TRBJ1-1; D call uncertain. Germline V gives CDR1 SGHTA, CDR2 FQGNSA. The V end lost 4 bases, the J end lost 0 bases, and 12 bases lay between the germline ends. The CDR3 runs to 15 residues. The full variable domain, its missing parts supplied by reference TRBV7-2 and TRBJ1-1, is GAGVSQSPSNKVTEKGKDVELRCDPISGHTALYWYRQSLGQGLEFLIYFQGNSAPDKSGLPSDRFSAERTGGSVSTLTIQRTQQEDSAVYLCASSSGPKMNTEAFFGQGTRLTVV.

This clone was seen only once. The chain carries TRBV30 and TRBJ1-6; D is uncertain. Trimming removed 3 bases at V and 0 bases at J, with 6 bases between. The CDR3 spans 14 residues. The germline V gene has CDR1 GTSNPN and CDR2 SVGIG (reference sequence). CDR3 amino acids: CAWSRNSYNSPLHF. In DNA, the CDR3 is TGTGCCTGGAGCAGAAACTCCTATAATTCACCCCTCCACTTT. The whole variable domain, filled in from reference TRBV30 and TRBJ1-6, reads SQTIHQWPATLVQPVGSPLSLECTVEGTSNPNLYWYRQAAGRGLQLLFYSVGIGQISSEVPQNLSASRPQDRQFILSSKKLLLSDSGFYLCAWSRNSYNSPLHFGNGTRLTVT.

The chain recombines TRBV28 with TRBJ2-7; tentative D call: TRBD2 (6 bases). The germline gives CDR1 MDHEN, CDR2 SYDVKM. V was shortened by 5 bases and J by 6 bases, with 23 bases between the two germline ends. This CDR3 has 16 residues. CDR3 nucleotides: TGTGCCAGCAGTCAGCCCCCGGCAGGCGGGAAGTCCGAGCAGTACTTC. Amino acids: CASSQPPAGGKSEQYF.

This clone was detected a few times. The chain is built from TRBV7-6 and TRBJ2-7; D possibly corresponds to TRBD1 (5 bases). Per the germline V gene, CDR1 is SGHVS and CDR2 is FNYEAQ. Deletions cut 5 bases from V and 0 bases from J, with 17 bases between. The CDR3 consists of 16 residues. The CDR3 here is CASSRYRPASSYEQYF. The CDR3 nucleotides are TGTGCCAGCAGCCGATACAGGCCAGCGAGCTCCTACGAGCAGTACTTC.

This chain joins TRBV7-2 and TRBJ1-2, with a possible D match to TRBD1 (5 bases). This CDR3 is 14 amino acids long. CDR1 SGHTA and CDR2 FQGNSA come from the germline V gene. V lost 7 bases to trimming and J lost 4 bases, with 16 bases between them. The CDR3 spells CASILTAGPYGYTF. CDR3 sequence (DNA): TGTGCCAGCATCTTGACAGCAGGGCCCTATGGCTACACCTTC.

V and J are TRBV5-1 and TRBJ2-7; 7 bases match TRBD1. The CDR3 sequence is 16 residues long. Germline loops: CDR1 SGHRS, CDR2 YFSETQ. Trimming took 1 base from V and 0 from J; bases not matched to a gene: 7. This chain's CDR3 is CASSLSYRDSSYEQYF. CDR3 nucleotides: TGCGCCAGCAGCTTGTCATACCGGGACAGCTCCTACGAGCAGTACTTC.

This chain uses TRBV19 with TRBJ1-6, with D tentatively TRBD1 (6 bases). CDR1 is LNHDA and CDR2 is SQIVND in the germline V gene (reference sequence). Trimming cost V 5 bases and J 6 bases, with 17 bases left between them. The CDR3 loop spans 16 amino acids. CDR3 loop: CASSRQDGVSNSPLHF. The CDR3 DNA is TGTGCCAGTAGTCGACAGGACGGAGTTTCTAATTCACCCCTCCACTTT.

The chain joins TRBV19 to TRBJ2-1; possible D gene TRBD1, 6 bases. Germline loops: CDR1 LNHDA, CDR2 SQIVND (reference sequence). V lost 3 bases, J lost 1 base, and 16 bases lay in between. There are 17 residues in the CDR3. The CDR3 loop reads CASSMPVPTGSYNEQFF. The DNA for the CDR3 is TGTGCCAGTAGTATGCCTGTCCCGACAGGATCCTACAATGAGCAGTTCTTC.

The chain has TRBV9 and TRBJ1-1; 7 bases agree with TRBD1. Germline V CDR1 and CDR2: SGDLS, YYNGEE. J lost 1 base, V lost 5 bases, and 11 bases had no gene match. The CDR3 sequence is 16 residues long. CDR3 sequence (DNA): TGTGCCAGCAGTAGGAGGTCCCCAGGGGGGAACACTGAAGCTTTCTTT. It specifies CASSRRSPGGNTEAFF.

The chain employs TRBV5-1 and TRBJ1-2; D ambiguous. Trimming took off 1 base at V and 1 base at J, with 5 bases between the two ends. CDR1 SGHRS and CDR2 YFSETQ come from the germline V gene. The CDR3 is 13 residues long. The CDR3 loop is CASSLSDNYGYTF. The CDR3 region has the DNA TGCGCCAGCAGCTTGTCAGATAACTATGGCTACACCTTC.

This clone was counted once. Other DNA sequences in this specimen translate into the identical CDR3. CDR3 sequence: CASSLAGGLNTEAFF. CDR3 in DNA: TGCGCCAGCAGCTTGGCAGGGGGCTTGAACACTGAAGCTTTCTTT. V is TRBV5-1 and J is TRBJ1-1, with 8 bases aligning to TRBD1. The CDR3 extends over 15 amino acids. J gave up 0 bases and V 0 bases, and 1 base lay outside the gene matches. Germline lookup yields CDR1 SGHRS and CDR2 YFSETQ. Supplemented by reference TRBV5-1 and TRBJ1-1, the full variable domain reads KAGVTQTPRYLIKTRGQQVTLSCSPISGHRSVSWYQQTPGQGLQFLFEYFSETQRNKGNFPGRFSGRQFSNSRSEMNVSTLELGDSALYLCASSLAGGLNTEAFFGQGTRLTVV.

V is TRBV7-6 and J is TRBJ2-5, with 9 bases aligning to TRBD1. J gave up 12 bases and V 1 base, and 9 bases lay outside the gene matches. CDR1 and CDR2 from the germline V gene are SGHVS and FNYEAQ. The length of the CDR3 is 14 residues. This CDR3 is CASSLGAGTGSEYF. CDR3 in DNA: TGTGCCAGCAGCTTAGGTGCAGGGACAGGGTCGGAGTACTTC.

This chain links TRBV13 with TRBJ2-1; TRBD2 matches at 12 bases. CDR3 length: 15 amino acids. J gave up 8 bases and V 5 bases, and 7 bases lay outside the gene matches. CDR1 and CDR2 (germline): PRHDT, FYEKMQ (reference sequence). DNA of the CDR3: TGTGCCAGCAGCCCTCCTAGCGGGAGGGCCTATGAGCAGTTCTTC. It yields the protein CASSPPSGRAYEQFF.

The chain employs TRBV19 and TRBJ2-7; 9 positions match TRBD2. This CDR3 is 15 amino acids long. Losses at the gene ends were 3 bases for V and 4 bases for J; bases not matched to a gene: 7. Germline values: CDR1 LNHDA, CDR2 SQIVND (reference sequence). CDR3 amino acids: CASSIGLAGYYEQYF. CDR3 nucleotide sequence: TGTGCCAGTAGTATCGGGCTAGCGGGGTATTACGAGCAGTACTTC.